The rows below give T cell receptor beta chains drawn from one sample of a study of blood T cell repertoires in COVID-19. TCRdb's table, derived via immunoSEQ multiplex PCR, lists solely in-frame clones and lacks some. The table shows 200,000 to 250,000 clones, with about 90% occurring only once. The source material was peripheral blood. The receptors were sampled from a man aged 55 to 70 with acute or convalescent COVID-19. The CDR3 runs from the conserved cysteine through the conserved F or W. The D gene is left open where the match is weak. The size entry is marked missing in some rows and otherwise reads once, few, many or a size class.

clone_size: .
v_call: TRBV18
d_call: .
j_call: TRBJ1-5
cdr3_nt: TGTGCCAGCCGGCCCGGGGGGGGCAATCAGCCCCAGCATTTT
cdr3_aa: CASRPGGGNQPQHF

clone_size: .
v_call: TRBV7-2
d_call: .
j_call: TRBJ2-1
cdr3_nt: TGTGCCAGCAGCTTAGTCGGCGGGCGAGATGAGCAGTTCTTC
cdr3_aa: CASSLVGGRDEQFF

clone_size: .
v_call: TRBV9
d_call: .
j_call: TRBJ2-5
cdr3_nt: TGTGCCAGCAGCGTAGGAGGAGGTCTAACGGAGACCCAGTACTTC
cdr3_aa: CASSVGGGLTETQYF

clone_size: .
v_call: TRBV9
d_call: .
j_call: TRBJ2-2
cdr3_nt: TGTGCCAGCAGCCCAGGGGTCGGGCGTAACACCGGGGAGCTGTTTTTT
cdr3_aa: CASSPGVGRNTGELFF

clone_size: .
v_call: TRBV6-5
d_call: .
j_call: TRBJ1-3
cdr3_nt: TGTGCCAGCAGTTACGGTAACTCGCGCTCTGGAAACACCATATATTTT
cdr3_aa: CASSYGNSRSGNTIYF

clone_size: .
v_call: TRBV6-5
d_call: .
j_call: TRBJ1-1
cdr3_nt: TGTGCCAGCATCGCGGCCAGGGGACAGAACACTGAAGCTTTCTTT
cdr3_aa: CASIAARGQNTEAFF

clone_size: .
v_call: TRBV5-5
d_call: .
j_call: TRBJ1-1
cdr3_nt: TGTGCCAGCAGCCCGCGGGACCCCAATCTGGGAGCTTTCTTT
cdr3_aa: CASSPRDPNLGAFF

clone_size: .
v_call: TRBV28
d_call: TRBD1
j_call: TRBJ1-6
cdr3_nt: TGTGCCAGCAGTTCACCAGGCGTAGGGACAGGGTTTAATTCACCCCTCCACTTT
cdr3_aa: CASSSPGVGTGFNSPLHF

clone_size: .
v_call: TRBV28
d_call: .
j_call: TRBJ1-1
cdr3_nt: TGTGCCAGCACCCCTCCGGACAAATTGAACACTGAAGCTTTCTTT
cdr3_aa: CASTPPDKLNTEAFF

clone_size: .
v_call: TRBV19
d_call: TRBD2
j_call: TRBJ2-2
cdr3_nt: TGTGCCAGTAGTCCCCAGACTAGCGGGAACACCGGGGAGCTGTTTTTT
cdr3_aa: CASSPQTSGNTGELFF

clone_size: .
v_call: TRBV4-1
d_call: .
j_call: TRBJ2-7
cdr3_nt: TGCGCCAGCAGCCAAGATCGTTACGAGCAGTACTTC
cdr3_aa: CASSQDRYEQYF

clone_size: .
v_call: TRBV3-1/TRBV3-2
d_call: TRBD1
j_call: TRBJ1-6
cdr3_nt: TGTGCCAGCAGCCCAAGACAGGGCTCACCCCTCCACTTT
cdr3_aa: CASSPRQGSPLHF

clone_size: .
v_call: TRBV18
d_call: .
j_call: TRBJ2-2
cdr3_nt: TGTGCCAGCTCACCACGTCAATCAGGGGATGGCGGGGAGCTGTTTTTT
cdr3_aa: CASSPRQSGDGGELFF

clone_size: few
v_call: TRBV9
d_call: TRBD1
j_call: TRBJ1-1
cdr3_nt: TGTGCCAGCAGCCAAACGACAGGGGCCGAGGGTGAAGCTTTCTTT
cdr3_aa: CASSQTTGAEGEAFF

clone_size: .
v_call: TRBV7-9
d_call: .
j_call: TRBJ2-1
cdr3_nt: TGTGCCAGCAGCTGGGCGTCCGGTGAGCAGTTCTTC
cdr3_aa: CASSWASGEQFF

clone_size: .
v_call: TRBV7-2
d_call: .
j_call: TRBJ2-7
cdr3_nt: TGTGCCAGCAGCTTAGCGGGTGGAGGGGTCTCCTACGAGCAGTACTTC
cdr3_aa: CASSLAGGGVSYEQYF

clone_size: .
v_call: TRBV28
d_call: TRBD1
j_call: TRBJ2-7
cdr3_nt: TGTGCCAGCAGTTTGGGACAGGGGCGCGAGCAGTACTTC
cdr3_aa: CASSLGQGREQYF

clone_size: .
v_call: TRBV27
d_call: .
j_call: TRBJ2-1
cdr3_nt: TGTGCCAGCAGTTTAAGTACGCCTAGTCCCTCCTCCTACAATGAGCAGTTCTTC
cdr3_aa: CASSLSTPSPSSYNEQFF

clone_size: once
v_call: TRBV9
d_call: TRBD2
j_call: TRBJ2-3
cdr3_nt: TGTGCCAGCAGCCCCCGGACTAGCGGGCCTAGCACAGATACGCAGTATTTT
cdr3_aa: CASSPRTSGPSTDTQYF

clone_size: .
v_call: TRBV4-3
d_call: .
j_call: TRBJ1-2
cdr3_nt: TGCGCCAGCAGCCCAAGAACCGATCCTAGATATGGCTACACCTTC
cdr3_aa: CASSPRTDPRYGYTF

clone_size: .
v_call: TRBV28
d_call: TRBD1
j_call: TRBJ2-4
cdr3_nt: TGTGCCAGCAGTACAAAAAGGACAGGGAAAAACATTCAGTACTTC
cdr3_aa: CASSTKRTGKNIQYF

clone_size: .
v_call: TRBV9
d_call: TRBD1
j_call: TRBJ1-6
cdr3_nt: TGTGCCAGCAGCCCGGACAGGGACGATTCACCCCTCCACTTT
cdr3_aa: CASSPDRDDSPLHF

clone_size: once
v_call: TRBV29-1
d_call: .
j_call: TRBJ2-4
cdr3_nt: TGCAGCGCCGAAGGGGGGGCGGACATTCAGTACTTC
cdr3_aa: CSAEGGADIQYF

clone_size: .
v_call: TRBV6-1
d_call: TRBD2
j_call: TRBJ2-4
cdr3_nt: TGTGCCAGCAGTGGTCTAGCGGGGCTAGCCAAAAACATTCAGTACTTC
cdr3_aa: CASSGLAGLAKNIQYF

clone_size: .
v_call: TRBV5-6
d_call: .
j_call: TRBJ1-2
cdr3_nt: TGTGCCAGCAGCTTAACCATAGATGGCTACACCTTC
cdr3_aa: CASSLTIDGYTF

clone_size: once
v_call: TRBV7-3
d_call: TRBD2
j_call: TRBJ2-3
cdr3_nt: TGTGCCAGCAGCTCCGGACTAGCGGGAGGGCCCTCCACAGATACGCAGTATTTT
cdr3_aa: CASSSGLAGGPSTDTQYF

clone_size: .
v_call: TRBV6-5
d_call: TRBD1
j_call: TRBJ2-7
cdr3_nt: TGTGCCAGCAGTTACCGCGGACAGGGAGGCTACGAGCAGTACTTC
cdr3_aa: CASSYRGQGGYEQYF

clone_size: .
v_call: TRBV6-5
d_call: .
j_call: TRBJ1-2
cdr3_nt: TGTGCCAGCAGTTACGGGCACTTATTCTATGGCTACACCTTC
cdr3_aa: CASSYGHLFYGYTF

clone_size: .
v_call: TRBV6-2/TRBV6-3
d_call: TRBD2
j_call: TRBJ2-7
cdr3_nt: TGTGCCAGCAGCCCTAGCGGGAGGGTTTGGGAGCAGTACTTC
cdr3_aa: CASSPSGRVWEQYF

clone_size: .
v_call: TRBV28
d_call: TRBD1
j_call: TRBJ2-3
cdr3_nt: TGTGCCAGCAGTACCGGACAGGGGAGCACAGATACGCAGTATTTT
cdr3_aa: CASSTGQGSTDTQYF

clone_size: .
v_call: TRBV14
d_call: TRBD2
j_call: TRBJ2-5
cdr3_nt: TGTGCCAGCAGCCAAGGGAGCGGGAGGAAGACCCAGTACTTC
cdr3_aa: CASSQGSGRKTQYF

clone_size: .
v_call: TRBV10-3
d_call: TRBD1
j_call: TRBJ1-4
cdr3_nt: TGTGCCATCGGGACAGGGGAAAAACTGTTTTTT
cdr3_aa: CAIGTGEKLFF

clone_size: .
v_call: TRBV6-2/TRBV6-3
d_call: .
j_call: TRBJ1-3
cdr3_nt: TGTGCCAGCAGTCAGACAGTCTCTGGAAACACCATATATTTT
cdr3_aa: CASSQTVSGNTIYF

clone_size: .
v_call: TRBV11-2
d_call: .
j_call: TRBJ2-7
cdr3_nt: TGTGCCAGCAGCCTTACAGCTTACGGGATCGAGCAGTACTTC
cdr3_aa: CASSLTAYGIEQYF

clone_size: .
v_call: TRBV6-5
d_call: .
j_call: TRBJ2-3
cdr3_nt: TGTGCCAGCAGTTTCCACCGGGGTTCTAGGGCAGATACGCAGTATTTT
cdr3_aa: CASSFHRGSRADTQYF

clone_size: .
v_call: TRBV12-5
d_call: TRBD1
j_call: TRBJ1-2
cdr3_nt: TGTGCTAGTGGTTCTGGACAGGGGTATGGCTACACCTTC
cdr3_aa: CASGSGQGYGYTF

clone_size: .
v_call: TRBV5-1
d_call: .
j_call: TRBJ1-6
cdr3_nt: TGCGCCAGCAGCGCGGGACGGGCTTATAATTCACCCCTCCACTTT
cdr3_aa: CASSAGRAYNSPLHF

clone_size: .
v_call: TRBV6-5
d_call: TRBD2
j_call: TRBJ2-7
cdr3_nt: TGTGCCAGCGACCGCGCGGGGGGGGCTACTGAGCAGTACTTC
cdr3_aa: CASDRAGGATEQYF

clone_size: .
v_call: TRBV6-1
d_call: TRBD1
j_call: TRBJ1-2
cdr3_nt: TGTGCCAGCAGTGAGCCGCAGGGGGGCTATGGCTACACCTTC
cdr3_aa: CASSEPQGGYGYTF

clone_size: .
v_call: TRBV5-4
d_call: TRBD1
j_call: TRBJ2-5
cdr3_nt: TGTGCCAGCAGCTCCTGGACAGGGAGCGAGACCCAGTACTTC
cdr3_aa: CASSSWTGSETQYF

clone_size: .
v_call: TRBV4-1
d_call: TRBD2
j_call: TRBJ2-7
cdr3_nt: TGCGCCAGCAGCCAAGAGTCATCGGGGGGGACACTCTCCTACGAGCAGTACTTC
cdr3_aa: CASSQESSGGTLSYEQYF

clone_size: .
v_call: TRBV5-1
d_call: .
j_call: TRBJ1-6
cdr3_nt: TGCGCCAGCAGCTTGGCGAATTCACCCCTCCACTTT
cdr3_aa: CASSLANSPLHF

clone_size: .
v_call: TRBV4-2
d_call: TRBD1
j_call: TRBJ1-6
cdr3_nt: TGTGCCAGCAGCCAAGCTAACCTTTGGGGACAGGGTTACTCACCCCTCCACTTT
cdr3_aa: CASSQANLWGQGYSPLHF

clone_size: once
v_call: TRBV11-2
d_call: TRBD2
j_call: TRBJ2-1
cdr3_nt: TGTGCCAGCAGCTTGAGACTAGCGGGAGTTAATGAGCAGTTCTTC
cdr3_aa: CASSLRLAGVNEQFF

clone_size: .
v_call: TRBV5-1
d_call: TRBD1
j_call: TRBJ1-1
cdr3_nt: TGCGCCAGCAGCACCTACAGGGGGAGGAACACTGAAGCTTTCTTT
cdr3_aa: CASSTYRGRNTEAFF

clone_size: .
v_call: TRBV4-3
d_call: .
j_call: TRBJ1-1
cdr3_nt: TGCGCCAGCAGCCAAGCGGCGGGGGTGAACACTGAAGCTTTCTTT
cdr3_aa: CASSQAAGVNTEAFF

clone_size: many
v_call: TRBV28
d_call: .
j_call: TRBJ2-7
cdr3_nt: TGTGCCAGCAGTTTAAAACTGGGAGTACTATCCTACGAGCAGTACTTC
cdr3_aa: CASSLKLGVLSYEQYF

clone_size: once
v_call: TRBV7-2
d_call: TRBD1
j_call: TRBJ2-1
cdr3_nt: TGTGCCAGCAGCCCCAGACAGGGAATGGTCAATGAGCAGTTCTTC
cdr3_aa: CASSPRQGMVNEQFF

clone_size: .
v_call: TRBV27
d_call: .
j_call: TRBJ2-1
cdr3_nt: TGTGCCAGCAAGGCAGGGACCTACAATGAGCAGTTCTTC
cdr3_aa: CASKAGTYNEQFF

clone_size: .
v_call: TRBV19
d_call: TRBD2
j_call: TRBJ2-5
cdr3_nt: TGTGCCAGTGGACCCCCCGGGACTAGGAAAGAGACCCAGTACTTC
cdr3_aa: CASGPPGTRKETQYF

clone_size: few
v_call: TRBV29-1
d_call: .
j_call: TRBJ1-5
cdr3_nt: TGCAGCGTTGCGGGGAATGGGGATCAGCCCCAGCATTTT
cdr3_aa: CSVAGNGDQPQHF

clone_size: once
v_call: TRBV30
d_call: .
j_call: TRBJ2-3
cdr3_nt: TGTGCCTGGAGTCCCGGCAGGGCGGCACCAGATACGCAGTATTTT
cdr3_aa: CAWSPGRAAPDTQYF

clone_size: .
v_call: TRBV3-1/TRBV3-2
d_call: TRBD2
j_call: TRBJ2-7
cdr3_nt: TGTGCCAGCAGCCCCACGGGGGGGTCCTACGAGCAGTACTTC
cdr3_aa: CASSPTGGSYEQYF

clone_size: few
v_call: TRBV23-1
d_call: .
j_call: TRBJ2-7
cdr3_nt: TGCGCCAGCAGTCACAGCGCCTACGAGCAGTACTTC
cdr3_aa: CASSHSAYEQYF

clone_size: .
v_call: TRBV7-8
d_call: .
j_call: TRBJ1-2
cdr3_nt: TGTGCCAGCAGCTTAGTGCAGGGAGGCTATGGCTACACCTTC
cdr3_aa: CASSLVQGGYGYTF

clone_size: .
v_call: TRBV2
d_call: TRBD1
j_call: TRBJ1-1
cdr3_nt: TGTGCCAGCAGTCCGGACAGGGGATACCCGAACACTGAAGCTTTCTTT
cdr3_aa: CASSPDRGYPNTEAFF

clone_size: .
v_call: TRBV6-5
d_call: TRBD2
j_call: TRBJ2-1
cdr3_nt: TGTGCCAGCAGGGAGAGCGGGACTCCCAATGAGCAGTTCTTC
cdr3_aa: CASRESGTPNEQFF

clone_size: .
v_call: TRBV7-2
d_call: TRBD2
j_call: TRBJ2-7
cdr3_nt: TGTGCCAGCAGCTTAGGTGGGGCGGGGGCCTACGAGCAGTACTTC
cdr3_aa: CASSLGGAGAYEQYF

clone_size: .
v_call: TRBV23-1
d_call: .
j_call: TRBJ1-2
cdr3_nt: TGCGCCAGCAGTCAACAGGACGGGATTAACTATGGCTACACCTTC
cdr3_aa: CASSQQDGINYGYTF